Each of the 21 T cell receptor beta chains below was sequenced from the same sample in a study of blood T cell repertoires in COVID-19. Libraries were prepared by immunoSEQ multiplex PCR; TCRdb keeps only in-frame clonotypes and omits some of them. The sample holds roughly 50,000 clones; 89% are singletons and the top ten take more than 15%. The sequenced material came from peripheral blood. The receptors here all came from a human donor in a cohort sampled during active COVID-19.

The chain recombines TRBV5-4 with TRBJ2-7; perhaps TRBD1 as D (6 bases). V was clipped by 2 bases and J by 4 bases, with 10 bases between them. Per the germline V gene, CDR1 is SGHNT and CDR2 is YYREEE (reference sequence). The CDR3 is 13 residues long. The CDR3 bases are TGTGCCAGCAGCTTCCCAGGGGCATACGAGCAGTACTTC. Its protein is CASSFPGAYEQYF.

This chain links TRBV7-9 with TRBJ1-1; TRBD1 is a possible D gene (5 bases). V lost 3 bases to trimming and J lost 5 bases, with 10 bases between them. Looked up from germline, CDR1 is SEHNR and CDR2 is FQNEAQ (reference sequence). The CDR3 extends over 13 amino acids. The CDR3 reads CASSFWGVTEAFF. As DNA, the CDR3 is TGTGCCAGCAGCTTCTGGGGGGTGACTGAAGCTTTCTTT.

The CDR3 nucleotides read TGTGCCAGCAGTCGGACAGGGACCGATACGCAGTATTTT. Translated, it gives CASSRTGTDTQYF. The V gene is TRBV27, the J gene TRBJ2-3; 8 bases align to TRBD1. The germline V gene encodes CDR1 MNHEY and CDR2 SMNVEV (reference sequence). After removal of 5 bases from V and 6 bases from J, the junction contained 4 bases not matched to a gene. There are 13 residues in the CDR3.

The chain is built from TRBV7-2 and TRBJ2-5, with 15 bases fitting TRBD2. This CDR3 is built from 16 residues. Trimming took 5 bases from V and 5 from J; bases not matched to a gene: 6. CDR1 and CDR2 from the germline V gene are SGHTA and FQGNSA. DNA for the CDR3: TGTGCCAGCAGCGTGGGGACTAGCGGGGGGATGGAGACCCAGTACTTC. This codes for CASSVGTSGGMETQYF. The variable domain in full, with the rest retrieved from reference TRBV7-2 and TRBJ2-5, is GAGVSQSPSNKVTEKGKDVELRCDPISGHTALYWYRQSLGQGLEFLIYFQGNSAPDKSGLPSDRFSAERTGGSVSTLTIQRTQQEDSAVYLCASSVGTSGGMETQYFGPGTRLLVL.

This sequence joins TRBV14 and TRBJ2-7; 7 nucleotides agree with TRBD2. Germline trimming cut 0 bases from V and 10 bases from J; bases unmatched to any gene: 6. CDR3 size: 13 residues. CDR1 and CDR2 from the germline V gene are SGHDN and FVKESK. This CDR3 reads CASSQDLTSVQYF. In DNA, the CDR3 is TGTGCCAGCAGCCAAGATCTTACTAGCGTACAGTACTTC.

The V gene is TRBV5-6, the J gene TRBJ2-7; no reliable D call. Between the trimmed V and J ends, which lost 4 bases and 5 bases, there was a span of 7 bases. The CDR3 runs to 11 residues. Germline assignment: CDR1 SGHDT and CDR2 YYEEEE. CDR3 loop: CASSRYNEQYF. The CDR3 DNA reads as TGTGCCAGCAGCCGGTATAACGAGCAGTACTTC.

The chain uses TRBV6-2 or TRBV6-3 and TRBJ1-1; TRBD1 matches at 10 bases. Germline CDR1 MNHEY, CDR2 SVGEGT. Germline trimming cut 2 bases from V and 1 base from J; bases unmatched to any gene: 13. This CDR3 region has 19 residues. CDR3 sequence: CASSYNAVGTGDPNTEAFF. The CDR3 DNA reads TGTGCCAGCAGTTACAACGCGGTAGGGACAGGGGACCCGAACACTGAAGCTTTCTTT.

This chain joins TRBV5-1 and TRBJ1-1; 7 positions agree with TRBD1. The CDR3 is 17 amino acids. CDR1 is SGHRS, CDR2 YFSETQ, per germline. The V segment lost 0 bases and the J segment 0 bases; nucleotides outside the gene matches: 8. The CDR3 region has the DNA TGCGCCAGCAGCTTGGCCGGGTCAGGGGGAATGAACACTGAAGCTTTCTTT. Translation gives CASSLAGSGGMNTEAFF.

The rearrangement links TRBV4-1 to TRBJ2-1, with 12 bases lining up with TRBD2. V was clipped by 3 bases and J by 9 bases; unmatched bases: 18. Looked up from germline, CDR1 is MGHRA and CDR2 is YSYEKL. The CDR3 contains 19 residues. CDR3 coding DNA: TGCGCCAGCAGCCACAACCTAGGACTAGCGGGGTCAGTTGGTGGTGAGCAGTTCTTC. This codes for CASSHNLGLAGSVGGEQFF.

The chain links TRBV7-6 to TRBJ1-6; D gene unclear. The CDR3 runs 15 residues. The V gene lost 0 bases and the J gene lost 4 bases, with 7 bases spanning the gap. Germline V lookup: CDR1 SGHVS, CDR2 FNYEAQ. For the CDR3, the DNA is TGTGCCAGCAGCTTAGCGGTAGAATATAATTCACCCCTCCACTTT. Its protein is CASSLAVEYNSPLHF. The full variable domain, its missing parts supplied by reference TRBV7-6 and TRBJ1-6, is GAGVSQSPRYKVTKRGQDVALRCDPISGHVSLYWYRQALGQGPEFLTYFNYEAQQDKSGLPNDRFSAERPEGSISTLTIQRTEQRDSAMYRCASSLAVEYNSPLHFGNGTRLTVT.

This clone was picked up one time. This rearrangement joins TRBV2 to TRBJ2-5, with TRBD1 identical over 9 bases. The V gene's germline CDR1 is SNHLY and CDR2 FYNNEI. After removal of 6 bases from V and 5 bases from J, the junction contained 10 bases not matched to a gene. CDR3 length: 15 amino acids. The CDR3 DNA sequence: TGTGCCAGCAGGGGAGGACAGGGGCGATGGGAGACCCAGTACTTC. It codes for CASRGGQGRWETQYF.

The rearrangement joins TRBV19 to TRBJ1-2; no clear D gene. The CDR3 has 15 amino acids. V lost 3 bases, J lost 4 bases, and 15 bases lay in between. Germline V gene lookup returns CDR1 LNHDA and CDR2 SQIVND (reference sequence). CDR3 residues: CASSIGGSIRYGYTF. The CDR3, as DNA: TGTGCCAGTAGTATTGGAGGGAGTATTCGCTATGGCTACACCTTC.

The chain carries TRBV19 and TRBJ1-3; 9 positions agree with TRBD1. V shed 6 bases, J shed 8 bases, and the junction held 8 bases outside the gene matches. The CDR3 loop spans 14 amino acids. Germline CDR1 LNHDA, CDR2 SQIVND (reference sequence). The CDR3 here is CASSLQGASDTIYF. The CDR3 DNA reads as TGTGCCAGTAGCTTACAGGGGGCTTCGGACACCATATATTTT.

CDR3 DNA sequence: TGTGCCAGCAGCTGGGGGGAAAACACCGGGGAGCTGTTTTTT. As protein: CASSWGENTGELFF. V and J are TRBV5-4 and TRBJ2-2; D perhaps matches TRBD2 (6 bases). V lost 3 bases to trimming and J lost 2 bases, with 8 bases between them. The CDR3 runs 14 residues. The germline V gene has CDR1 SGHNT and CDR2 YYREEE (reference sequence).

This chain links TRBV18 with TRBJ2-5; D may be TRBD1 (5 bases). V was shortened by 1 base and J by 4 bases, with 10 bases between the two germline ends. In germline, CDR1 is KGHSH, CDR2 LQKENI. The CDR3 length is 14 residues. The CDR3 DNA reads TGTGCCAGCTCACCACAGGGGCGAGGAGAGACCCAGTACTTC. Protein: CASSPQGRGETQYF.

DNA for the CDR3: TGTGCCAGCAGCCCCCACCGGGACAATGAGCAGTTCTTC. Amino acids: CASSPHRDNEQFF. The V and J genes are TRBV7-9 and TRBJ2-1; no reliable D call. V was shortened by 5 bases and J by 5 bases, with 10 bases between the two germline ends. CDR3 length: 13 amino acids. Looked up from germline, CDR1 is SEHNR and CDR2 is FQNEAQ (reference sequence).

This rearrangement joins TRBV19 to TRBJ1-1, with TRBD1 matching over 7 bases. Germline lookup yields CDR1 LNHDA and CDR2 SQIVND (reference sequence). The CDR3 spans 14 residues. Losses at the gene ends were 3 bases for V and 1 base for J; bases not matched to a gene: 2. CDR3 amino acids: CASSMWDRNTEAFF. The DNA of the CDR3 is TGTGCCAGTAGTATGTGGGACAGGAACACTGAAGCTTTCTTT.

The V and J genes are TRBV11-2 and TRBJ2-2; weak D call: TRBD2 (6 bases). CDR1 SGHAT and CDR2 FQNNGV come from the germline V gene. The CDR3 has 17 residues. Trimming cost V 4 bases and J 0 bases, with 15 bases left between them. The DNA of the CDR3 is TGTGCCAGCAGCTCCCGCTCGGGACTTACGAACACCGGGGAGCTGTTTTTT. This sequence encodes CASSSRSGLTNTGELFF.

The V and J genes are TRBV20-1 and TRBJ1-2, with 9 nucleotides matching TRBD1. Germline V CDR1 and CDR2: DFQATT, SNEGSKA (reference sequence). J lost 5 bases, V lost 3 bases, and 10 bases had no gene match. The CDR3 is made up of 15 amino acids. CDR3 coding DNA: TGCAGTGCTAGTAGTCCGGACAGGGGCCCATATGGCTACACCTTC. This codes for CSASSPDRGPYGYTF.

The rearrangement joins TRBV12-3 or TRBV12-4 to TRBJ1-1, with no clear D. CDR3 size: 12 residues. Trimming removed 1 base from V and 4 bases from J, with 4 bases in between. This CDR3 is CASSLGSTEAFF. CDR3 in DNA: TGTGCCAGCAGTTTAGGGAGCACTGAAGCTTTCTTT.

The chain's CDR3 is CSVKTGTDTQYF. CDR3 DNA: TGCAGCGTCAAAACAGGCACAGATACGCAGTATTTT. The rearrangement links TRBV29-1 to TRBJ2-3; D is uncertain. Trimming removed 6 bases from V and 1 base from J, with 8 bases in between. In germline, CDR1 is SQVTM, CDR2 ANQGSEA. CDR3 length equals 12 residues.